A single sample gave rise to the 11 T cell receptor beta chains below, sequenced in a study of blood T cell repertoires in COVID-19. The method was immunoSEQ multiplex PCR; TCRdb's version includes in-frame clones alone and lacks a portion of them. The sample lists roughly 190,000 clones, roughly 80% seen once, with around 14% in the top ten. The sequencing sample was made of peripheral blood. The receptors originated from a man in his thirties or forties with active or convalescent COVID-19.

The chain combines TRBV6-4 with TRBJ2-4; TRBD2 matches at 8 bases. This CDR3 is built from 13 residues. Looked up from germline, CDR1 is MRHNA and CDR2 is SNTAGT. V was clipped by 2 bases and J by 10 bases; unmatched bases: 4. CDR3 residues: CASSDPGGLIQYF. The DNA for the CDR3 is TGTGCCAGCAGTGACCCGGGAGGGTTGATTCAGTACTTC.

The chain joins TRBV6-5 to TRBJ2-3, with 12 bases lining up with TRBD2. V was pared by 6 bases and J by 3 bases, with 4 bases of the junction left unmatched. Germline V gives CDR1 MNHEY, CDR2 SVGAGI. CDR3 length: 15 amino acids. This CDR3 is CASRRLAGETDTQYF. CDR3 coding DNA: TGTGCCAGCAGGAGACTAGCGGGAGAGACAGATACGCAGTATTTT.

This clone was found once. The J gene is TRBJ1-5, the V gene TRBV6-5, with D possibly matching TRBD1 (5 bases). The germline gives CDR1 MNHEY, CDR2 SVGAGI. CDR3 length: 13 amino acids. Trimming left V 6 bases short and J 4 bases short, with 10 bases between. CDR3 nucleotides: TGTGCCAGCAGCCTTGACAGAAATCAGCCCCAGCATTTT. This translates into CASSLDRNQPQHF.

The V gene is TRBV13, the J gene TRBJ2-7; 12 bases are a match to TRBD2. The ends lost 2 bases at V and 3 bases at J; junction bases unmatched: 5. This CDR3 region has 16 residues. The germline V gene has CDR1 PRHDT and CDR2 FYEKMQ (reference sequence). The CDR3 nucleotides read TGTGCCAGCAGCTTAAGAGGACTAGCGGGAAACTACGAGCAGTACTTC. This translates into CASSLRGLAGNYEQYF.

This clone appeared a single time. CDR3 nucleotides: TGTGCCACCAGTGGGGGACAGCTGAATTCACCCCTCCACTTT. Residues: CATSGGQLNSPLHF. The chain combines TRBV24-1 with TRBJ1-6; 7 bases are a match to TRBD1. The V gene's germline CDR1 is KGHDR and CDR2 SFDVKD. V trimming: 5 bases; J trimming: 7 bases; junction bases outside the gene matches: 4. The CDR3 length is 14 residues.

The chain carries TRBV18 and TRBJ1-5; 8 bases agree with TRBD1. Germline V lookup: CDR1 KGHSH, CDR2 LQKENI. This CDR3 is built from 17 residues. After removal of 4 bases from V and 2 bases from J, the junction contained 10 bases not matched to a gene. The CDR3 coding sequence is TGTGCCAGCTCACGACAGGGGTCCAGCCACGGCAATCAGCCCCAGCATTTT. Protein sequence: CASSRQGSSHGNQPQHF.

The chain employs TRBV11-2 and TRBJ2-7, with a possible D match to TRBD1 (5 bases). The V end was cut by 4 bases, the J end by 4 bases, with 20 bases between. The CDR3 is made up of 16 amino acids. The germline gives CDR1 SGHAT, CDR2 FQNNGV. The CDR3 here is CASSSHPQGVSYEQYF. The CDR3 DNA is TGTGCCAGCAGCTCACATCCGCAGGGCGTCAGTTACGAGCAGTACTTC.

This sequence joins TRBV6-4 and TRBJ2-1, with 10 nucleotides matching TRBD2. The CDR3 totals 15 residues. V trimming: 2 bases; J trimming: 4 bases; junction bases outside the gene matches: 2. The germline CDR1 and CDR2 sequences are MRHNA and SNTAGT. DNA for the CDR3: TGTGCCAGCAGTGACGGAGCGGGAGGGTACAATGAGCAGTTCTTC. It is translated as CASSDGAGGYNEQFF.

The V and J genes are TRBV4-1 and TRBJ1-2; 9 positions match TRBD1. The germline V gene encodes CDR1 MGHRA and CDR2 YSYEKL. V lost 4 bases to trimming and J lost 10 bases; unmatched junction nucleotides: 4. The CDR3 has 12 amino acids. This CDR3 is CASSLRTGDYTF. CDR3 in DNA: TGCGCCAGCAGCCTACGGACAGGGGACTACACCTTC.

The chain uses TRBV25-1 and TRBJ1-2; D gene unclear. This CDR3 contains 14 residues. CDR1 and CDR2 (germline): MGHDK, SYGVNS. V lost 7 bases and J lost 8, with 20 bases in between. In nucleotides, the CDR3 is TGTGCCAGCACCGAAGGCAGGTCCTATTCGGGCTACACCTTC. Protein product: CASTEGRSYSGYTF.

This sequence joins TRBV4-1 and TRBJ2-2, with TRBD1 as a possible D gene (5 bases). This CDR3 contains 15 residues. V lost 0 bases to trimming and J lost 6 bases, with 11 bases between them. Germline CDR1 MGHRA, CDR2 YSYEKL. The CDR3 loop is CASSQDATRAGELFF. The CDR3 coding sequence is TGCGCCAGCAGCCAAGATGCCACCAGGGCCGGGGAGCTGTTTTTT.